The sequence of this TCR beta chain was determined in a study of T cell repertoires in cytomegalovirus infection. Study summary: Matching HLA type, along with CMV infection, was indicated by public TCR beta signatures.

Findings and limits, study-wide: Dominating the ex vivo response were HLA-C-restricted CMV-specific TCR beta clonotypes. Of the TCR beta families, the public ones yielded a cumulative frequency that identified carriers of CMV plus the relevant HLA.

The CDR3 runs to 16 residues. V lost 5 bases, J lost 0 bases, and 14 bases lay in between. CDR1 and CDR2 (germline): SEHNR, FQNEAQ (reference sequence). Each CDR3 protein is one row after TCRdb ran MiXCR on the reads. Counted here are approximately 290,000 distinct CDR3 sequences, about a quarter occurring once; the ten biggest clones make up around 13%. On this clonotype itself: Its antigen remains unknown.

Sequencing was done on a sample of PBMCs. The chain carries TRBV7-9 and TRBJ2-4; tentatively, D is TRBD1 or TRBD2 (7 bases each). This clonotype was sampled from a human donor in good health (CMV status not recorded). Some clones in this sample may be carry-over from other donors' samples. In DNA, the CDR3 is TGTGCCAGCAGCCCAGCGGGACAGTTAGCCAAAAACATTCAGTACTTC. It specifies CASSPAGQLAKNIQYF.